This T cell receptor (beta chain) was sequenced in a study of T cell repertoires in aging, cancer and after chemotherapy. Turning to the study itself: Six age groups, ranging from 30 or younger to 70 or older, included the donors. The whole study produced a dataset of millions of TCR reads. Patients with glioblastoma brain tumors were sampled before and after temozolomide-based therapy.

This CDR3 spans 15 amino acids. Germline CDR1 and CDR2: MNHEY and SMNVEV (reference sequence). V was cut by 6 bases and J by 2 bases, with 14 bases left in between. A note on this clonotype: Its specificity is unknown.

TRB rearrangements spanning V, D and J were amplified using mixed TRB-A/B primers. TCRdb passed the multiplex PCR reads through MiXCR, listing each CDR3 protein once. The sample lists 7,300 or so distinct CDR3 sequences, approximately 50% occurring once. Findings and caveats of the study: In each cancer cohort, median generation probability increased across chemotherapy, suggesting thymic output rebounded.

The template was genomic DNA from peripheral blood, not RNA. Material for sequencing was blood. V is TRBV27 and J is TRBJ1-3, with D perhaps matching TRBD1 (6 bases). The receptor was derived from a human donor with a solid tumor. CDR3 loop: CASRPQGVPGNTIYF. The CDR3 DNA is TGTGCCAGCAGGCCACAGGGTGTCCCTGGAAACACCATATATTTT.